The 20 T cell receptor beta chains reported below all come from one sample, sequenced in a study of T cell repertoires in cytomegalovirus infection. TCRdb passed the reads through MiXCR, listing each CDR3 protein once. The sample shows more than 250,000 distinct CDR3 sequences, 20% to 25% of them seen only once. These receptors' antigens are unknown. Source: cultured PBMCs, taken from culture after CMV antigen stimulation. Source of these receptors: a human donor in good health (CMV status not recorded). Some clones in this sample may be carry-over from other donors' samples.

The rearrangement links TRBV10-3 to TRBJ2-1; TRBD1 is a possible D gene (5 bases). Germline lookup yields CDR1 ENHRY and CDR2 SYGVKD. The CDR3 runs to 11 residues. Trimming took off 11 bases at V and 4 bases at J, with 9 bases between the two ends. This chain's CDR3 is CAPRQYNEQFF. In nucleotides, the CDR3 is TGTGCCCCCAGACAGTACAATGAGCAGTTCTTC.

This clonotype was seen many times. The chain recombines TRBV7-2 with TRBJ2-1, with 10 bases matching TRBD2. Looked up from germline, CDR1 is SGHTA and CDR2 is FQGNSA. J lost 9 bases, V lost 5 bases, and 10 bases had no gene match. CDR3 length: 15 residues. CDR3 nucleotides: TGTGCCAGCAGCCCACCCGGACTAGCGGTAGGTGAGCAGTTCTTC. It codes for CASSPPGLAVGEQFF.

This clonotype came up a few times. The chain is built from TRBV4-1 and TRBJ1-4, with D possibly being TRBD1 (5 bases). Per the germline V gene, CDR1 is MGHRA and CDR2 is YSYEKL. CDR3 length: 15 amino acids. V was clipped by 2 bases and J by 1 base, with 8 bases between them. CDR3 sequence: CASSQRGETNEKLFF. The CDR3 bases are TGCGCCAGCAGCCAAAGGGGAGAAACTAATGAAAAACTGTTTTTT.

The chain couples TRBV20-1 to TRBJ1-4; D unresolved. This CDR3 spans 14 amino acids. Between the trimmed V and J ends, which lost 0 bases and 4 bases, there was a span of 9 bases. Germline-derived CDR1 and CDR2 are DFQATT and SNEGSKA (reference sequence). CDR3 sequence reads: CSARDLDGNEKLFF. The CDR3 nucleotides read TGCAGTGCTAGAGACTTGGACGGTAATGAAAAACTGTTTTTT.

Only a few counts were recorded for this clonotype. V and J are TRBV27 and TRBJ2-1; a possible D gene is TRBD1 (5 bases). CDR1 is MNHEY, CDR2 SMNVEV, per germline (reference sequence). This CDR3 contains 15 residues. The germline V and J ends were trimmed by 2 bases and 5 bases, with 13 bases remaining between them. The CDR3 nucleotides read TGTGCCAGCAGTTTAAGTTGGGGCCCGAACAATGAGCAGTTCTTC. Its translation: CASSLSWGPNNEQFF.

This clonotype was picked up a small number of times. V and J are TRBV28 and TRBJ2-1, with 7 nucleotides matching TRBD2. From germline, CDR1 is MDHEN and CDR2 SYDVKM. V lost 4 bases, J lost 0 bases, and 6 bases stayed unmatched. The CDR3 extends over 16 amino acids. The CDR3 region has the DNA TGTGCCAGCAGTTCCCCCAGCGGGACCTCCTACAATGAGCAGTTCTTC. Residues: CASSSPSGTSYNEQFF.

This clonotype was recorded a few times. CDR3 in amino acids: CASSLAQGGTDTQYF. CDR3 nucleotides: TGTGCCAGCAGCTTAGCACAGGGAGGCACAGATACGCAGTATTTT. The genes are TRBV7-2 and TRBJ2-3; tentatively, D is TRBD1 (6 bases). CDR1 SGHTA and CDR2 FQGNSA come from the germline V gene. V lost 0 bases, J lost 1 base, and 8 bases lay in between. The CDR3 is 15 amino acids.

The rearrangement joins TRBV6-5 to TRBJ2-1; 11 bases fit TRBD2. With V trimmed by 5 bases and J by 3 bases, 6 bases remained unmatched. The CDR3 contains 16 residues. In germline, CDR1 is MNHEY, CDR2 SVGAGI. The CDR3 DNA follows: TGTGCCAGCAGTCAGGGGCTAGCGGGAGGCTACAATGAGCAGTTCTTC. The encoded protein is CASSQGLAGGYNEQFF.

This clonotype was found many times. CDR3 nucleotide sequence: TGTGCCAGCAGCTTACAGCAAGAGACCCAGTACTTC. Translating gives CASSLQQETQYF. This chain uses TRBV7-9 with TRBJ2-5, with unresolved D. In germline, CDR1 is SEHNR, CDR2 FQNEAQ (reference sequence). Trimming pared 2 bases from V and 2 bases from J, leaving 3 bases between. The CDR3 length is 12 residues. Full variable domain (remainder filled in from reference TRBV7-9 and TRBJ2-5): DTGVSQNPRHKITKRGQNVTFRCDPISEHNRLYWYRQTLGQGPEFLTYFQNEAQLEKSRLLSDRFSAERPKGSFSTLEIQRTEQGDSAMYLCASSLQQETQYFGPGTRLLVL.

This sequence joins TRBV7-2 and TRBJ2-5; D is possibly TRBD1 (6 bases). CDR1 is SGHTA, CDR2 FQGNSA, per germline. The ends were cut back, 4 bases at V and 2 bases at J, with 11 bases in the middle. The CDR3 is 14 amino acids. The CDR3 is CASSSQGWQETQYF. In nucleotides, the CDR3 is TGTGCCAGCAGCTCGCAGGGGTGGCAAGAGACCCAGTACTTC.

This chain links TRBV24-1 with TRBJ2-7; TRBD1 aligns across 8 bases. Germline values: CDR1 KGHDR, CDR2 SFDVKD. The V gene end was trimmed by 7 bases and the J gene end by 1 base; junction bases not matched to a gene: 8. The CDR3 is made up of 15 amino acids. The CDR3 sequence is CATSPGQAYSYEQYF. The CDR3 DNA reads as TGTGCCACCAGCCCGGGACAGGCCTATTCCTACGAGCAGTACTTC.

The V gene is TRBV11-1, the J gene TRBJ2-1, with 8 positions matching TRBD2. The CDR3 totals 13 residues. Germline trimming cut 1 base from V and 12 bases from J; bases unmatched to any gene: 5. The germline CDR1 and CDR2 sequences are SGHAT and FQDESV (reference sequence). The CDR3 DNA reads TGTGCCAGCAGCTTAGAACCCGGGGGGGTGCAGTTCTTC. Translating it yields CASSLEPGGVQFF.

This clonotype was found a few times. The chain employs TRBV28 and TRBJ1-1, with unresolved D. The V gene's germline CDR1 is MDHEN and CDR2 SYDVKM. The CDR3 consists of 14 residues. V was shortened by 2 bases and J by 0 bases, with 7 bases between the two germline ends. CDR3 amino acids: CASSLAVMNTEAFF. CDR3 nucleotides: TGTGCCAGCAGTTTAGCGGTCATGAACACTGAAGCTTTCTTT.

This clonotype has a count of ten or more. The V call is TRBV6-1, the J call TRBJ2-3; TRBD2 agrees at 8 bases. V was pared by 8 bases and J by 0 bases, with 1 base of the junction left unmatched. The germline gives CDR1 MNHNS, CDR2 SASEGT. This CDR3 region has 13 residues. The DNA for the CDR3 is TGTGCCAGCCTAGCGGGTAGCACAGATACGCAGTATTTT. Its translation: CASLAGSTDTQYF.

Many counts were recorded for this clonotype. The chain employs TRBV6-1 and TRBJ2-1; 7 bases agree with TRBD1. This CDR3 comprises 17 residues. Germline V gene data show CDR1 as MNHNS and CDR2 as SASEGT. Losses at the gene ends were 5 bases for V and 3 bases for J; bases not matched to a gene: 13. The CDR3 bases are TGTGCCAGCAGTTATATTGGAAGGGACAGAAGCTACAATGAGCAGTTCTTC. Translation: CASSYIGRDRSYNEQFF.

There are a few counts of this clonotype. This sequence joins TRBV7-2 and TRBJ1-3; D is ambiguous. This CDR3 is 13 amino acids long. V gave up 5 bases and J gave up 4 bases, with 9 bases separating them. Germline loops: CDR1 SGHTA, CDR2 FQGNSA. The CDR3 region has the DNA TGTGCCAGCAGCGCAAATGAGGGAAACACCATATATTTT. Encoded protein: CASSANEGNTIYF.

As DNA, the CDR3 is TGTGCCAGCAGCTTGGGTTATAGCGGGAGGGCCACAGATACGCAGTATTTT. This gives the protein CASSLGYSGRATDTQYF. The chain uses TRBV5-6 and TRBJ2-3; 11 nucleotides line up with TRBD2. This CDR3 is 17 amino acids long. The ends lost 0 bases at V and 2 bases at J; junction bases unmatched: 5. Germline V gene data show CDR1 as SGHDT and CDR2 as YYEEEE.

V is TRBV19 and J is TRBJ2-7; TRBD1 agrees at 8 bases. The CDR3 runs 13 residues. The germline V gene encodes CDR1 LNHDA and CDR2 SQIVND (reference sequence). The V gene end was trimmed by 6 bases and the J gene end by 3 bases; junction bases not matched to a gene: 4. CDR3 sequence: CASRPDRGYEQYF. In nucleotides, the CDR3 is TGTGCCAGTAGACCAGACAGGGGCTACGAGCAGTACTTC.

This chain uses TRBV7-3 with TRBJ2-2; TRBD2 aligns across 8 bases. The CDR3 spans 15 residues. With V trimmed by 5 bases and J by 6 bases, 8 bases remained unmatched. Germline CDR1 is SGHTA and CDR2 is FQGTGA. The CDR3: CASSPSGGAAGELFF. The DNA for the CDR3 is TGTGCCAGCAGCCCAAGCGGGGGTGCGGCCGGGGAGCTGTTTTTT.

The V gene is TRBV2, the J gene TRBJ2-3, with 8 bases matching TRBD2. Germline V gives CDR1 SNHLY, CDR2 FYNNEI. This CDR3 has 15 amino acids. With V trimmed by 10 bases and J by 4 bases, 13 bases remained unmatched. CDR3 sequence: CAKGSGTGESDTQYF. The DNA for the CDR3 is TGTGCCAAAGGTAGCGGGACGGGAGAGTCAGATACGCAGTATTTT.